This TCR beta chain was recorded in a study of blood T cells in healthy people across ages. The CDR3 is 13 residues long. V shed 3 bases and J shed 2 bases, with 7 bases lying between them. Germline loops: CDR1 SGHTA, CDR2 FQGNSA. Study-wide results and limits: Versus aged donors, long-lived donors had higher diversity and more naive CD4+ cells.

This clonotype was counted only a few times. Its antigen is as yet unknown. Together with a sample-barcoded 5' primer, a J-beta primer mix was included in a second PCR lasting about 6 to 11 cycles. TCRdb analysed the 5' RACE reads with MiXCR anew, one entry per CDR3 protein. The sample lists fewer than 600,000 distinct CDR3 sequences; around a quarter were seen once. Separately, the same data were catalogued under a study of T cells of mothers and their children.

This chain uses TRBV7-2 with TRBJ1-2; no clear D gene. This TCR came from a boy between 2 and 10 years old in good health. Sequenced material: blood. In DNA, the CDR3 is TGTGCCAGCAGCTTCTCCCAGAACTATGGCTACACCTTC. Protein product: CASSFSQNYGYTF.